A single sample gave rise to the 4 T cell receptor beta chains below, sequenced in a study of blood T cells in healthy people across ages. Combining a sample-barcoded 5' primer with a J-beta primer mix, a second PCR ran for about 7 to 11 cycles. TCRdb independently ran MiXCR on the 5' RACE reads; one entry per CDR3 protein. This sample yields about 840,000 distinct CDR3 sequences, of which 29% are seen a single time; roughly 10% belongs to the top ten. The same sample was also used in a study of T cells of mothers and their children.

The material sequenced was blood. The receptors here all came from a woman in her 40s in good health.

The chain uses TRBV11-2 and TRBJ2-1; no clear D. Germline V gene sequence: CDR1 SGHAT, CDR2 FQNNGV. This CDR3 has 14 residues. V lost 1 base and J lost 6, with 10 bases in between. The CDR3 loop is CASSLGTFPNEQFF. As DNA, the CDR3 is TGTGCCAGCAGCTTAGGTACGTTCCCCAATGAGCAGTTCTTC. The full variable domain, in which reference TRBV11-2 and TRBJ2-1 provide the parts outside the CDR3, is EAGVAQSPRYKIIEKRQSVAFWCNPISGHATLYWYQQILGQGPKLLIQFQNNGVVDDSQLPKDRFSAERLKGVDSTLKIQPAKLEDSAVYLCASSLGTFPNEQFFGPGTRLTVL.

This chain connects TRBV19 to TRBJ2-5, with a weak D call TRBD1 (5 bases). CDR3 length: 13 amino acids. Germline V lookup: CDR1 LNHDA, CDR2 SQIVND (reference sequence). Trimming removed 6 bases from V and 1 base from J, with 9 bases in between. For the CDR3, the DNA is TGTGCCAGTAGGTACAGGTCCCAAGAGACCCAGTACTTC. Its translation: CASRYRSQETQYF.

This clonotype was detected ten times or more. The genes are TRBV15 and TRBJ2-3, with 8 bases lining up with TRBD1. After removal of 3 bases from V and 12 bases from J, the junction contained 8 bases not matched to a gene. The germline CDR1 and CDR2 sequences are LNHNV and YYDKDF (reference sequence). The CDR3 totals 13 residues. CDR3 bases: TGTGCCACCAGCAGGCCCGGGACAGGTCACCAGTATTTT. It codes for CATSRPGTGHQYF.

Concerning this clonotype itself: A read error may be the cause here, since a much bigger clone is one base away. The J gene is TRBJ2-7, the V gene TRBV4-2; D unresolved. V shed 1 base and J shed 3 bases, with 10 bases lying between them. Per the germline V gene, CDR1 is LGHNA and CDR2 is YNFKEQ. This CDR3 has 14 amino acids. The CDR3: CASSQGQDGYEQYF. The CDR3 DNA follows: TGTGCCAGCAGCCAAGGCCAGGACGGCTACGAGCAGTACTTC.